This T cell receptor beta chain was identified in a study of T-cell memory formation after mild COVID-19. With respect to this clonotype: Its antigen is currently unknown.

Trimming took 5 bases from V and 8 from J, leaving 25 bases between them. Germline assignment: CDR1 SEHNR and CDR2 FQNEAQ (reference sequence). This CDR3 spans 17 amino acids. TCRdb re-analysed the 5' RACE reads in MiXCR, keeping a single row per CDR3 protein. The sample holds over 450,000 distinct CDR3 sequences, roughly 20% seen once. Study-level results: Contracting CD4+ clones lay largely in CM and EM, with CD8+ ones residing in EMRA.

The sequencing sample was made of PBMCs or a T cell subset sorted from them (not recorded which). This receptor was taken from an adult woman who had mild COVID-19 (a few samples of this study predate the infection). Cell type and time point are not known. This chain joins TRBV7-9 and TRBJ2-1; D is unclear. Written as DNA, the CDR3 is TGTGCCAGCAGCCCCGATTCCCAAATAGGAAGGATAGATGAGCAGTTCTTC. Protein: CASSPDSQIGRIDEQFF.